The sequence of this TCR beta chain was determined in a study of blood T cell repertoires in COVID-19. Study background: Samples came from the United States, Italy and Spain, spanning acute and convalescent COVID-19. The analysed material was cDNA or gDNA that came from T cells, B-cell-depleted T cells, or PBMCs.

Source study methods: By means of reference gene primer amplification, nucleated cell counts were estimated. Some clones are missing from TCRdb's copy, which holds only in-frame ones; the method was immunoSEQ multiplex PCR. D and trimming were read from the DNA, whereas the V and J calls and clone size are those reported in that table. Of over 85,000 clones in the sample, 70% to 90% were seen once. The CDR3 contains 15 residues. Germline lookup yields CDR1 SNHLY and CDR2 FYNNEI. Trimming pared 6 bases from V and 0 bases from J, leaving 12 bases between. Material for sequencing was peripheral blood. The rearrangement uses TRBV2 and TRBJ2-4; no clear D gene. This TCR came from a man aged 45-65 years with active COVID-19. CDR3 nucleotide sequence: TGTGCCAGCAGACTTGACATCCTAGCCAAAAACATTCAGTACTTC. Its protein is CASRLDILAKNIQYF.